The present TCR beta chain was sequenced within a study of vaccination effects on CD4 cells after COVID-19. Overall study findings and caveats: Most post-vaccine spike-reactive clones in convalescents were new, not infection-derived.

Per the germline V gene, CDR1 is SGHDT and CDR2 is YYEEEE. This CDR3 has 15 amino acids. V lost 1 base to trimming and J lost 2 bases, with 12 bases between them. After around ten days in culture, the CD4+ T cells were isolated. Their SARS-CoV-2 infection, verified by PCR, occurred between March and December 2020. Using immunoSEQ multiplex PCR, the repertoire was profiled, and TCRdb retains in-frame clones only, with some absent. The sample lists 50,000 to 70,000 clones, approximately 78% occurring once. For this clone: Its antigen is not identified.

The TCR originated in a human donor who had a prior SARS-CoV-2 infection. Sample: CD4+ T cells from PBMCs cultured without peptide, taken before COVID-19 vaccination. The gene calls are TRBV5-6 and TRBJ2-5; D unclear. CDR3: CASSLSGRWQETQYF. The CDR3 nucleotides are TGTGCCAGCAGCTTGTCTGGGCGGTGGCAAGAGACCCAGTACTTC.